This section outlines one T cell receptor beta chain sequence together with its context. This clonotype occurred many times. The antigen it binds to is not known. The sample holds no much larger clone one base away, and base qualities are not on file. This sample is drawn from a study of Graves' ophthalmopathy and Graves' hyperthyroidism (dated by TCRdb to 2017 to 2018). As for the study more broadly: A patient counted as having stable hyperthyroidism if there was no progression to ophthalmopathy within 18 months of follow-up. In total, around 130 blood samples were TCR-sequenced: fewer than 50 ophthalmopathy, approximately 75 hyperthyroidism and roughly 17 hyperthyroidism-to-ophthalmopathy patients. Once sampling was done, hyperthyroidism patients were given methimazole at a starting dose of 30 mg daily, while ophthalmopathy patients were given high-dose intravenous methylprednisolone. In roughly 6 hyperthyroidism patients, the T-cell repertoires found in thyroid tissue were compared with those found in blood. The study used signatures of the TCR beta repertoire to tell Graves' ophthalmopathy apart from Graves' hyperthyroidism and to predict which patients would progress to ophthalmopathy. To explore V-J signatures that distinguish ophthalmopathy from hyperthyroidism, a discovery set of 100 patients was enrolled, made up of 43 with ophthalmopathy and 55 to 65 with stable hyperthyroidism. An independent validation cohort was composed of 18 hyperthyroidism patients and around 16 patients who later progressed from hyperthyroidism to ophthalmopathy. General findings and caveats noted by the study authors: In validation, the model predicted ophthalmopathy progression with roughly 68% sensitivity and roughly 72% specificity; some 13 predicted patients were CT-confirmed with GO in a median of approximately six months. No statistical method was used to set the sample size in advance, and the investigators knew which group each participant was assigned to. In cross-validation, the 13-signature model distinguished ophthalmopathy from stable hyperthyroidism with about 90% sensitivity and about 81% specificity, while in the test set the corresponding values were about 80% and 75%. Most of the expanded thyroid clonotypes with a frequency above 0.001 were also detected in blood, and it was suggested that the thyroid immune response may be reflected by blood repertoires.

TCR beta CDR3 regions were amplified from RNA transcripts for repertoire sequencing. HTBI primers and the Qiagen OneStep RT-PCR kit were used in a first-round RT-PCR, which was followed by a second-round multiplex PCR, size selection and purification. Libraries were sequenced on an Illumina HiSeq2000 using paired-end 100 bp reads. The authors processed their data as follows. SOAPnuke was used for read processing, and reads with adapters, uncalled bases, a mean Phred below 15, or no exact constant-primer or identifier match were discarded. COPE v1.2.5 was used to merge high-quality paired reads. Each unique nucleotide sequence was treated as a clonotype, and MiTCR v1.1 was used to align the clonotypes to the IMGT TRB V, D and J references. Only V-J combinations with frequency above 0.0001 were analysed, covering around 99% of repertoires. For each V-J combination, a TCR clonal expansion and chaos score was defined as the ratio of F50 clonal expansion to chaos observed in the TCRdist matrix. Welch's t-statistics and random forest were used to reduce the features to roughly 14 V-J combinations, which were then used as input to a naive Bayes classifier. Thyroid-blood repertoire similarity was quantified with the Morisita-Horn index. Starting from the raw public reads, TCRdb applied fastp trimming at Q25, assembled clones with MiXCR and retained in-frame beta chains. Rows with a matching CDR3 protein are joined into one entry that keeps the most common DNA and genes. These V and J calls are TCRdb output, not the study's own analysis. For this sample the table gives around 1,000,000 distinct CDR3 sequences, of which about 36% were detected only once. The top ten clonotypes cover over 8.5% of the sample.

Hyperthyroidism patients were newly diagnosed, were aged 18 to 65 years, and had a disease duration under 2 months. Patients were excluded if they had other autoimmune diseases, uncontrolled infections, pregnancy or lactation. Clinical symptoms, serum thyroxine, TRAb, thyroid ultrasound and orbital computed tomography formed the basis of the diagnosis. Total RNA was extracted using Trizol reagent, and RNA quality was checked on an Agilent 2100 Bioanalyzer. Inclusive of the bounding cysteine and phenylalanine, the CDR3 is 12 residues long. This entry keeps only the CDR3 DNA: 36 bases, framed from base 1. The germline ends are 7 bases apart after V is trimmed by 4 bases and J by 3 bases. The germline V gene sets CDR1 to ENHRY and CDR2 to SYGVKD.

The chain was built from TRBV10-3 and TRBJ2-7; a tentative D call is TRBD1 (6 bases match). The origin of this receptor is an adult man with Graves' hyperthyroidism. Specimen: peripheral blood or thyroid tissue (not recorded which). The CDR3 reads as follows: CAISVRGYEQYF. The sequence in DNA is TGTGCCATCAGTGTCAGGGGCTACGAGCAGTACTTC.